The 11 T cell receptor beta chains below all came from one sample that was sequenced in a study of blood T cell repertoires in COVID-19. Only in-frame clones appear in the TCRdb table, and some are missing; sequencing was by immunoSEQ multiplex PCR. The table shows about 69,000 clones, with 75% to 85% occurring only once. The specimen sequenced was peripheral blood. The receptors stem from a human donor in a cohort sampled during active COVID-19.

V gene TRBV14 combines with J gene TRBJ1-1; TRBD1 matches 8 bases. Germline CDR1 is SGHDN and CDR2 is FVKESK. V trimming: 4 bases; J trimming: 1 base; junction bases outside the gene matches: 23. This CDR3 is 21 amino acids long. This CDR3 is CASSRAGGAFKGSVGNTEAFF. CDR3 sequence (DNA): TGTGCCAGCAGCCGGGCAGGGGGCGCGTTTAAAGGTTCGGTAGGGAACACTGAAGCTTTCTTT.

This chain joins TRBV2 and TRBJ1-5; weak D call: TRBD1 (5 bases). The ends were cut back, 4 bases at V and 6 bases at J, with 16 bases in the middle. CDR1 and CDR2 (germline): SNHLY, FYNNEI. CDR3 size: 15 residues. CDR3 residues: CASSVQGAQGQPQHF. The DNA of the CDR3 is TGTGCCAGCAGTGTTCAAGGGGCTCAGGGTCAGCCCCAGCATTTT.

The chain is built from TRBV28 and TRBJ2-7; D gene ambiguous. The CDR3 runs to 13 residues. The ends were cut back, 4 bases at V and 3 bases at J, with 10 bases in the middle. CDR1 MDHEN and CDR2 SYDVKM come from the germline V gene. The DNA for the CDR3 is TGTGCCAGCAGTTACTTAAACAGCTACGAGCAGTACTTC. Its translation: CASSYLNSYEQYF.

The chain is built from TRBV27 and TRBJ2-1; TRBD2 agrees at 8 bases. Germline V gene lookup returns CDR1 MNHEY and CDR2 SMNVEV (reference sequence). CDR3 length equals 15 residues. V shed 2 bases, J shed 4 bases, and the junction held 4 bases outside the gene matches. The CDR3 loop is CASSLRLAGYNEQFF. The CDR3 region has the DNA TGTGCCAGCAGTTTAAGGCTAGCGGGTTACAATGAGCAGTTCTTC.

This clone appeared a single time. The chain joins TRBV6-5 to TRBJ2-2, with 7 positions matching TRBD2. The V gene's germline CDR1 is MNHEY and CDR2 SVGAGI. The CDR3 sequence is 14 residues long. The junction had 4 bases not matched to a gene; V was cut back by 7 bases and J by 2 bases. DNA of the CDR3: TGTGCCAGCAAAACGGGAGGTAACACCGGGGAGCTGTTTTTT. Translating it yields CASKTGGNTGELFF.

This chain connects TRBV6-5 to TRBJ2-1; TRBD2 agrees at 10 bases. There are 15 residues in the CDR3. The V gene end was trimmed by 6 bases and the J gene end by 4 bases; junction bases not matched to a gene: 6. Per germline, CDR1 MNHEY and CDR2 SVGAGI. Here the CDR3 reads CASRRLAGIYNEQFF. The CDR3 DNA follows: TGTGCCAGCAGAAGACTAGCGGGCATATACAATGAGCAGTTCTTC.

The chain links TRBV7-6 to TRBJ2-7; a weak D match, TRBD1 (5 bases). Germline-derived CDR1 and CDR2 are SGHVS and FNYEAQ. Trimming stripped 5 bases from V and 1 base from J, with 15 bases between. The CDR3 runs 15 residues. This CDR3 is CASSLGAGLSYEQYF. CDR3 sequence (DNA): TGTGCCAGCAGCCTAGGGGCAGGGCTATCCTACGAGCAGTACTTC.

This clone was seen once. The CDR3 nucleotides are TGTGCCAGCATGCAGGGTAGGAAAAAACTGTTTTTT. It codes for CASMQGRKKLFF. The gene calls are TRBV28 and TRBJ1-4, with D possibly TRBD1 on 5 matching bases. V was clipped by 7 bases and J by 9 bases, with 12 bases between them. The CDR3 sequence is 12 residues long. Germline CDR1 is MDHEN and CDR2 is SYDVKM.

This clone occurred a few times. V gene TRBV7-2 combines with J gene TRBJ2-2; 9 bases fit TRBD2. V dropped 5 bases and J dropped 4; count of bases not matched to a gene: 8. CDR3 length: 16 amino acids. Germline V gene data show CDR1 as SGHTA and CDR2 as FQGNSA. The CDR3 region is CASSPSPSGITGELFF. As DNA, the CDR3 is TGTGCCAGCAGCCCCAGTCCTAGCGGGATCACCGGGGAGCTGTTTTTT.

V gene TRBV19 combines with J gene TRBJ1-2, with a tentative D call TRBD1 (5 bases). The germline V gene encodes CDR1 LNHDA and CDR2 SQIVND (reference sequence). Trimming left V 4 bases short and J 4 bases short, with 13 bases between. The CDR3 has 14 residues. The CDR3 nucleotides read TGTGCCAGTAGTAGGGCAGGGCCGTCCTATGGCTACACCTTC. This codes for CASSRAGPSYGYTF.

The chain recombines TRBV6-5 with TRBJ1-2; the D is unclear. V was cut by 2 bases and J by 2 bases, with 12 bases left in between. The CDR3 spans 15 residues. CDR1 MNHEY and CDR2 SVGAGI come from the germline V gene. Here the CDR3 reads CASSYGEGSNYGYTF. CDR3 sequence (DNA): TGTGCCAGCAGTTACGGGGAGGGATCAAACTATGGCTACACCTTC.